This T cell receptor beta chain was found in a study of blood T cells in healthy people across ages. Study observations and caveats: Higher diversity and more naive CD4+ cells were features of long-lived donors, compared to aged donors.

Germline CDR1 and CDR2: LGHNA and YSLEER. The CDR3 sequence is 16 residues long. A second PCR of about 6 to 12 cycles used a sample-barcoded 5' primer and a J-beta primer mix. MiXCR, applied by TCRdb to the 5' RACE reads, yields one record per CDR3 protein. This table has hundreds of thousands of distinct CDR3 sequences, roughly two fifths appearing once. This clonotype has just a few counts. Its antigen is not identified. This could be a read error, since a much larger clone is one nucleotide away. The rearrangement links TRBV4-3 to TRBJ2-1; D remains unclear. The J call may be faulty, since TRBJ2-7 better matches the DNA end. The sequencing input was blood. The clonotype originates from an elderly man in good health. This CDR3 is CASSQDVPSSYNEQYF. The CDR3 DNA reads as TGCGCCAGCAGCCAAGATGTCCCGAGCTCCTACAATGAGCAGTACTTC.